This T cell receptor beta chain is from a study of cytomegalovirus exposure and HLA in healthy donors (dated by TCRdb to about 2017). About the study as a whole: A later analysis indicated that the 90 to 150 validation repertoires were generated on the platform also employed for the approximately 700 repertoires of the first cohort. The study aimed to test whether cataloging public T cell receptors could reveal signatures of past pathogen exposure. To predict cytomegalovirus infection status, the study combined high-throughput TCR immunosequencing, statistical association of individual TCRs with disease status, and machine learning. Besides the first cohort of 500 to 700 subjects, a separate validation cohort made up of around 120 different subjects was used.

The library came from the immunoSEQ multiplex PCR assay. From the authors' description of their analysis: To diagnose cytomegalovirus status from the catalog of TCR beta chain sequences, a statistical classification framework was built. Drawn from immuneACCESS, this table holds only the in-frame rearrangements with V and J called that TCRdb kept. Clones are partly lost; checked studies trace under half to an unresolved V gene and leave the rest unexplained. The V and J calls and clone size were taken over from that table, and D and trimming were inferred from the DNA. Here the sample has over 250,000 clones; about 90% occur a single time. Roughly 1.2% of the sample comes from the top ten. Donors formed part of the validation cohort, which comprised 120 subjects and was distinct from the first cohort of over 500 subjects. About this clone: No antigen is known for it. No much larger clonotype is one base removed from it; base qualities were not supplied.

From the cysteine through the phenylalanine, the CDR3 covers 13 amino acids. Of the read, only the CDR3 DNA is kept; its 39 bases are in frame from base 1. V is shortened by 4 bases, J by 6 bases, and the region joining them spans 10 bases. The germline V gene yields SGDLS for CDR1 and YYNGEE for CDR2. Study-wide findings and limitations: The study gave a list of about 170 TCR beta chains associated with cytomegalovirus. Subsequent analysis determined that TCRs grouped into clusters in the first cohort also showed a tendency toward co-occurrence across the 120 or so validation repertoires, and roughly 95% of cluster scores exceeded 0. The validation cohort had no HLA typing available for a later analysis, so co-occurrence within that cohort was assessed over all 110 or so repertoires. In vitro tests confirmed that three of the cytomegalovirus-associated TCR beta chains recognize cytomegalovirus antigens. While some public TCRs were present in many individuals, most TCR sequences turned up only very rarely across donors. Cytomegalovirus status was reported to be diagnosed by the classifier with high specificity and sensitivity in both the original and validation cohorts. The authors suggested that the approach could potentially be extended to other disease states and immunological phenotypes.

The sample consisted of PBMCs. Recombination linked TRBV9 to TRBJ1-4, and possibly TRBD1, on 6 matching bases. The sequence derives from a woman aged 25-40 years in good health and CMV-seropositive. CDR3 protein: CASSWGHDEKLFF. Read as DNA, the sequence is TGTGCCAGCAGCTGGGGACACGATGAAAAACTGTTTTTT.